This T cell receptor (beta chain) originates from a study of response to subunit inactivated influenza vaccine. To note about this clonotype: Its specificity is unknown.

Trimming pared 2 bases from V and 1 base from J, leaving 8 bases between. CDR1 and CDR2 from the germline V gene are MDHEN and SYDVKM. The CDR3 runs to 14 residues. Each CDR3 protein gets one entry after TCRdb re-called the RT-PCR reads with MiXCR. The sample records more than 150,000 distinct CDR3 sequences, about 9.3% being singletons. Study outcomes and limitations: Each seasonal flu vaccination may recruit only limited new T cells, authors suggested.

The chain recombines TRBV28 with TRBJ1-1; possible D gene TRBD1, 5 bases. The specimen comprised non-naive T cells sorted from PBMCs, sampled on the day of vaccination. The sequence came from a man aged 50-60 years who received an inactivated influenza vaccine. As DNA, the CDR3 is TGTGCCAGCAGTTTAGGGGGTAAGAACACTGAAGCTTTCTTT. Protein sequence: CASSLGGKNTEAFF.